The 13 T cell receptor beta chains below come from one sample, sequenced in a study of identical twins. TCRdb processed the 5' RACE reads anew with MiXCR; each CDR3 protein has one entry. The data show under 300,000 distinct CDR3 sequences, with over 12% seen just once and around 9.5% held by the top ten. What was sequenced was memory (CD45RO+) T cells sorted from blood. The receptors were sampled from a woman between 18 and 30 years old in good health.

The J gene is TRBJ2-3, the V gene TRBV20-1; TRBD2 aligns across 8 bases. The CDR3 covers 17 residues. Trimming at V came to 3 bases and at J to 4 bases, leaving 15 bases not matched to a gene. Germline CDR1 is DFQATT and CDR2 is SNEGSKA (reference sequence). The CDR3 DNA sequence: TGCAGTGCTAGGATGACGAGAAGCGGGAGTTTCGCAGATACGCAGTATTTT. Amino acids: CSARMTRSGSFADTQYF.

DNA of the CDR3: TGCAGTGCCTGGGACGGCAGGGCTAAGGAGCAGTACTTC. It encodes CSAWDGRAKEQYF. The gene calls are TRBV20-1 and TRBJ2-7, with D perhaps being TRBD1 or TRBD2 (5 bases each). The CDR3 has 13 amino acids. Trimming stripped 6 bases from V and 7 bases from J, with 19 bases between. The V gene's germline CDR1 is DFQATT and CDR2 SNEGSKA (reference sequence).

The chain employs TRBV12-5 and TRBJ2-3; 10 bases agree with TRBD2. CDR1 and CDR2 from the germline V gene are LGHNT and FRNRAP. J gave up 1 base and V 5 bases, and 6 bases lay outside the gene matches. CDR3 length: 16 residues. The CDR3 DNA follows: TGTGCTAGTGGTAGCGGGGGGGCCTCTGGCACAGATACGCAGTATTTT. Translated: CASGSGGASGTDTQYF. The full variable domain, rest sourced from reference TRBV12-5 and TRBJ2-3, is DARVTQTPRHKVTEMGQEVTMRCQPILGHNTVFWYRQTMMQGLELLAYFRNRAPLDDSGMPKDRFSAEMPDATLATLKIQPSEPRDSAVYFCASGSGGASGTDTQYFGPGTRLTVL.

This clonotype has a count of ten or more. The chain recombines TRBV5-1 with TRBJ2-1; D is unresolved. V shed 0 bases and J shed 7 bases, with 5 bases lying between them. The CDR3 totals 12 residues. The germline gives CDR1 SGHRS, CDR2 YFSETQ. The CDR3 region is CASSLDGNEQFF. The DNA for the CDR3 is TGCGCCAGCAGCTTGGACGGAAATGAGCAGTTCTTC. The full variable domain, in which reference TRBV5-1 and TRBJ2-1 provide the parts outside the CDR3, is KAGVTQTPRYLIKTRGQQVTLSCSPISGHRSVSWYQQTPGQGLQFLFEYFSETQRNKGNFPGRFSGRQFSNSRSEMNVSTLELGDSALYLCASSLDGNEQFFGPGTRLTVL.

In this sample, this clonotype turned up many times. The rearrangement uses TRBV7-2 and TRBJ2-3, with unresolved D. CDR3 length equals 15 residues. Per the germline V gene, CDR1 is SGHTA and CDR2 is FQGNSA. V lost 4 bases, J lost 2 bases, and 13 bases lay in between. CDR3 residues: CASSSGNPYTDTQYF. For the CDR3, the DNA is TGTGCCAGCAGCTCCGGAAACCCCTACACAGATACGCAGTATTTT. The entire variable domain, with the rest obtained from reference TRBV7-2 and TRBJ2-3, is as follows: GAGVSQSPSNKVTEKGKDVELRCDPISGHTALYWYRQSLGQGLEFLIYFQGNSAPDKSGLPSDRFSAERTGGSVSTLTIQRTQQEDSAVYLCASSSGNPYTDTQYFGPGTRLTVL.

Only a few counts were recorded for this clonotype. The chain has TRBV9 and TRBJ2-2; no reliable D call. The CDR3 runs 13 residues. Trimming pared 0 bases from V and 6 bases from J, leaving 6 bases between. Germline V gene data show CDR1 as SGDLS and CDR2 as YYNGEE. CDR3 amino acids: CASSVERSGELFF. Here the CDR3 DNA reads TGTGCCAGCAGCGTAGAAAGGTCCGGGGAGCTGTTTTTT.

This clonotype was counted only a few times. The gene calls are TRBV4-3 and TRBJ1-4, with TRBD1 matching over 7 bases. Trimming took 2 bases from V and 3 from J; bases not matched to a gene: 9. Germline V gene sequence: CDR1 LGHNA, CDR2 YSLEER. This CDR3 is built from 17 residues. The CDR3 DNA is TGCGCCAGCAGCCAACAGACAGGGACGGCGGCTAATGAAAAACTGTTTTTT. It encodes CASSQQTGTAANEKLFF.

The chain has TRBV7-9 and TRBJ1-1; TRBD1 aligns across 8 bases. The CDR3 covers 17 residues. CDR1 is SEHNR, CDR2 FQNEAQ, per germline (reference sequence). Trimming cost V 6 bases and J 3 bases; bases outside gene matches: 15. The CDR3 is CASRLDIRGPVDTEAFF. DNA for the CDR3: TGTGCCAGCAGGCTAGACATCAGGGGGCCGGTCGACACTGAAGCTTTCTTT.

The CDR3 here is CSASPGLGDTQYF. The CDR3, as DNA: TGCAGTGCTTCCCCGGGACTAGGTGATACGCAGTATTTT. The V and J genes are TRBV20-1 and TRBJ2-3; 8 nucleotides agree with TRBD2. With V trimmed by 5 bases and J by 6 bases, 7 bases remained unmatched. The CDR3 length is 13 residues. Germline CDR1 reads DFQATT; CDR2 reads SNEGSKA (reference sequence).

The rearrangement uses TRBV5-6 and TRBJ2-3, with 8 bases identical to TRBD2. Germline loops: CDR1 SGHDT, CDR2 YYEEEE. The CDR3 is 15 amino acids. V trimming: 1 base; J trimming: 5 bases; junction bases outside the gene matches: 6. CDR3 sequence: CASSLNGGAEDTQYF. CDR3 bases: TGTGCCAGCAGCTTGAACGGGGGGGCCGAAGATACGCAGTATTTT.

This clonotype was seen many times. This chain uses TRBV2 with TRBJ1-1, with TRBD1 matching 9 bases. Germline V gives CDR1 SNHLY, CDR2 FYNNEI. CDR3 length: 13 residues. The V and J ends lost 10 bases and 4 bases, in that order; junction bases with no gene match: 7. CDR3 in DNA: TGTGCCATCCGGAAGGACAGGGGCACTGAAGCTTTCTTT. Its translation is CAIRKDRGTEAFF.

This clonotype was seen a few times. J is TRBJ1-2 and V is TRBV2; the D is unclear. Germline CDR1 reads SNHLY; CDR2 reads FYNNEI. Trimming pared 4 bases from V and 7 bases from J, leaving 13 bases between. CDR3 length: 13 residues. The CDR3 bases are TGTGCCAGCAGTGGCAGCAATATAGGTGGCTACACCTTC. Its translation: CASSGSNIGGYTF.

This sequence joins TRBV11-2 and TRBJ2-5, with D tentatively TRBD2 (6 bases). The CDR3 extends over 15 amino acids. CDR1 SGHAT and CDR2 FQNNGV come from the germline V gene. The V and J ends lost 6 bases and 5 bases respectively, with 19 bases between them. CDR3 sequence (DNA): TGTGCCAGCAGTCTTACTAGCAGGGTTACGGAGACCCAGTACTTC. As protein: CASSLTSRVTETQYF.